A single sample is the source of the 8 T cell receptor beta chains below, sequenced in a study of T cells in Graves' hyperthyroidism and ophthalmopathy. TCR beta CDR3 regions were amplified from RNA. Using the HTBI primer set, a first-round RT-PCR was run on the TCR CDR3. From the multiplex PCR reads, TCRdb called clonotypes with MiXCR, one entry per CDR3 protein. The sample includes roughly 530,000 distinct CDR3 sequences, approximately 17% seen only once; the top ten take around 17%. Sequencing used blood. The receptors come from a woman aged 18 to 35 with Graves' ophthalmopathy.

This clonotype was counted between two and nine times. The J gene is TRBJ2-7, the V gene TRBV4-1; a possible D gene is TRBD1 (5 bases). CDR3 length: 17 amino acids. The germline V and J ends were trimmed by 0 bases and 7 bases, with 22 bases remaining between them. Germline V gene lookup returns CDR1 MGHRA and CDR2 YSYEKL. The chain's CDR3 is CASSQDSVSDLPGEQYF. CDR3 sequence (DNA): TGCGCCAGCAGCCAAGATTCGGTGTCCGACCTCCCAGGGGAGCAGTACTTC.

This clonotype was counted many times. This sequence joins TRBV7-8 and TRBJ2-1; no clear D. CDR1 is SGHVS and CDR2 is FQNEAQ in the germline V gene. The V and J ends lost 1 base and 5 bases respectively, with 9 bases between them. The CDR3 covers 14 residues. CDR3 coding DNA: TGTGCCAGCAGCTTAGAGGCTACTCACAATGAGCAGTTCTTC. It codes for CASSLEATHNEQFF.

The table lists this clonotype with many counts. The chain couples TRBV12-3 or TRBV12-4 to TRBJ2-3; 11 bases map to TRBD2. The CDR3 is 16 amino acids. V shed 1 base and J 4 bases; nucleotides not matched to a gene: 4. The CDR3 is CASSLGSGGAPDTQYF. The CDR3 nucleotides are TGTGCCAGCAGTTTAGGTAGCGGGGGGGCTCCAGATACGCAGTATTTT.

In its sample, this clonotype was seen a few times. A much larger clone lies one base from this, so it may be a read error. The CDR3 DNA is TGTGCCAACAGTCAGGGTGAAGAGACTGAAGCTTTCTTT. Residues: CANSQGEETEAFF. The gene calls are TRBV2 and TRBJ1-1; D is perhaps TRBD1 (5 bases). From germline, CDR1 is SNHLY and CDR2 FYNNEI. The CDR3 length is 13 residues.

The J gene is TRBJ2-1, the V gene TRBV7-9, with TRBD2 matching over 9 bases. Germline V gene data show CDR1 as SEHNR and CDR2 as FQNEAQ (reference sequence). This CDR3 is built from 16 residues. Unmatched junction bases numbered 13, after V lost 5 bases and J lost 8 bases. The CDR3 is CASSPPRARGGHEQFF. The CDR3 DNA is TGTGCCAGCAGCCCCCCGCGTGCGCGGGGGGGCCATGAGCAGTTCTTC.

This clonotype was seen at least ten times. In DNA, the CDR3 is TGTGCCAGCAGCTCCGGACTAGCGGGGATGAATGAGCAGTTCTTC. Protein sequence: CASSSGLAGMNEQFF. J is TRBJ2-1 and V is TRBV7-8, with TRBD2 matching 12 bases. This CDR3 comprises 15 residues. Trimming at V came to 4 bases and at J to 7 bases, leaving 5 bases not matched to a gene. Germline V gene sequence: CDR1 SGHVS, CDR2 FQNEAQ.

There are many counts of this clonotype. This chain connects TRBV30 to TRBJ1-5; D is possibly TRBD1 (5 bases). The CDR3 runs to 14 residues. V gave up 5 bases and J gave up 7 bases, with 18 bases separating them. Germline CDR1 and CDR2: GTSNPN and SVGIG (reference sequence). CDR3 amino acids: CAWDPGTGGQPQHF. The CDR3 coding sequence is TGTGCCTGGGACCCGGGGACGGGCGGACAGCCCCAGCATTTT.

This clonotype was seen at least ten times. V usage is TRBV20-1 and J usage is TRBJ2-1; D unresolved. V was pared by 4 bases and J by 4 bases, with 17 bases between. The CDR3 length is 15 residues. Germline CDR1 reads DFQATT; CDR2 reads SNEGSKA (reference sequence). CDR3 coding DNA: TGCAGTGCTAAAAAGGATAGCCGAACTTACAATGAGCAGTTCTTC. It yields the protein CSAKKDSRTYNEQFF.